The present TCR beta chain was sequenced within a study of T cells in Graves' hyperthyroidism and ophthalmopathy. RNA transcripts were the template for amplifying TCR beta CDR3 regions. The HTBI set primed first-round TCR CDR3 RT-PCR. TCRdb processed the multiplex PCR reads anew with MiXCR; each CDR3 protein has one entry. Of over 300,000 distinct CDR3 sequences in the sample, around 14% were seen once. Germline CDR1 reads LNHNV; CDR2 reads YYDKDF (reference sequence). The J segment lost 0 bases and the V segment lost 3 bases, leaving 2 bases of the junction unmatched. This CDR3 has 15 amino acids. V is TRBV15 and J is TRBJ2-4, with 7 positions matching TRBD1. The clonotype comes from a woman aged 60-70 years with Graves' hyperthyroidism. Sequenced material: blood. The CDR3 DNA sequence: TGTGCCACCAGCAGGGGACAGTTAGCCAAAAACATTCAGTACTTC. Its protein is CATSRGQLAKNIQYF.